These T cell receptor beta chains were read from a single sample in a study of OX40 agonist ivuxolimab in advanced cancers. Clones were sequenced by immunoSEQ multiplex PCR, and TCRdb holds only the in-frame ones, with some missing. The profile shows approximately 76,000 clones, 70% to 90% of them singletons. Sequencing was performed on CD4+ or CD8+ T cells sorted from blood, taken in a trial of the OX40 agonist ivuxolimab. The receptors originated from an adult with an advanced solid tumor such as melanoma, head and neck, liver or kidney cancer. CDR3s include the opening cysteine and the closing phenylalanine or tryptophan. The order of the fields is V gene, D gene, J gene, clone size, CDR3 protein, CDR3 DNA. D genes are given only for firm matches. Rows give clone size only sometimes, using once, few, many, or a class for an expanded clone.

>TRBV5-1|.|TRBJ1-2|.
CASSSQVTYGYTF
TGCGCCAGCAGTTCGCAGGTGACCTATGGCTACACCTTC
>TRBV6-4|.|TRBJ1-5|.
CASSDSRVQPQHF
TGTGCCAGCAGTGACAGCAGGGTCCAGCCCCAGCATTTT
>TRBV18|.|TRBJ2-7|.
CASSPLDTNYEQYF
TGTGCCAGCTCACCGCTGGACACCAACTACGAGCAGTACTTC
>TRBV29-1|TRBD1|TRBJ2-2|many
CSVGAGDRVTGELFF
TGCAGCGTGGGGGCCGGGGACAGGGTGACCGGGGAGCTGTTTTTT
>TRBV28|TRBD1|TRBJ2-5|.
CATQSQGREQYF
TGTGCCACCCAATCACAGGGGAGAGAGCAGTACTTC
>TRBV6-5|.|TRBJ1-3|.
CASSSIGTGNTIYF
TGTGCCAGCAGTTCTATTGGGACTGGAAACACCATATATTTT
>TRBV4-3|.|TRBJ1-6|once
CASSQDLPRGISSPLHF
TGCGCCAGCAGCCAAGACCTGCCGCGGGGGATTAGTTCACCCCTCCACTTT
>TRBV19|.|TRBJ2-7|.
CASSPAAGDKQYF
TGTGCCAGTAGTCCGGCAGCAGGGGACAAGCAGTACTTC
>TRBV4-3|TRBD1|TRBJ1-2|.
CASSQDRGTGTHGYTF
TGCGCCAGCAGCCAAGATCGTGGGACAGGGACCCATGGCTACACCTTC
>TRBV11-3|.|TRBJ2-1|.
CASSFGWDAPNEQFF
TGTGCCAGCAGCTTCGGTTGGGACGCGCCCAATGAGCAGTTCTTC
>TRBV4-1|.|TRBJ2-7|.
CASSQVGGGLYEQYF
TGCGCCAGCAGCCAAGTCGGAGGGGGTCTCTACGAGCAGTACTTC
>TRBV2|.|TRBJ1-5|.
CASRAEDQPQHF
TGTGCCAGCAGGGCAGAGGATCAGCCCCAGCATTTT
>TRBV15|.|TRBJ1-1|.
CATSRVRGGEAFF
TGTGCCACCAGCAGAGTGCGGGGAGGTGAAGCTTTCTTT
>TRBV9|.|TRBJ1-4|.
CASSVEGRVNEKLFF
TGTGCCAGCAGCGTAGAGGGCAGGGTTAATGAAAAACTGTTTTTT
>TRBV7-9|.|TRBJ1-1|.
CASSPDLSDTEAFF
TGTGCCAGCAGCCCGGACCTTTCTGACACTGAAGCTTTCTTT
>TRBV30|.|TRBJ1-6|once
CAWRRSSYNSPLHF
TGTGCCTGGAGACGGAGCTCCTATAATTCACCCCTCCACTTT
>TRBV7-2|.|TRBJ2-7|.
CASSLGTGEQYF
TGTGCCAGCAGCTTAGGTACGGGAGAGCAGTACTTC
>TRBV7-9|TRBD1|TRBJ1-2|.
CASRTGENNGYTF
TGTGCCAGCAGGACAGGGGAAAACAATGGCTACACCTTC
>TRBV4-1|.|TRBJ2-2|few
CASSHATTSRNTGELFF
TGCGCCAGCAGCCACGCTACCACTAGCCGGAACACCGGGGAGCTGTTTTTT
>TRBV9|TRBD2|TRBJ2-5|.
CASSVGTSTRGQETQYF
TGTGCCAGCAGCGTCGGGACTAGCACCCGGGGCCAAGAGACCCAGTACTTC
>TRBV4-2|TRBD2|TRBJ2-2|.
CASSQEASGINTGELFF
TGTGCCAGCAGCCAAGAAGCTAGCGGAATCAACACCGGGGAGCTGTTTTTT
>TRBV10-3|.|TRBJ2-2|.
CAISESKGKNTGELFF
TGTGCCATCAGTGAGTCAAAGGGGAAAAACACCGGGGAGCTGTTTTTT
>TRBV7-8|.|TRBJ2-7|once
CASSYPGDSYEQYF
TGTGCCAGCAGCTACCCGGGGGACTCCTACGAGCAGTACTTC
>TRBV7-2|TRBD1|TRBJ2-2|.
CASSKGGLNTGELFF
TGTGCCAGCAGCAAAGGGGGCCTGAACACCGGGGAGCTGTTTTTT
>TRBV25-1|TRBD2|TRBJ2-7|.
CASSRTGGYEQYF
TGTGCCAGCAGTCGGACGGGGGGCTACGAGCAGTACTTC
>TRBV5-1|.|TRBJ1-1|.
CASSPVRGRTEAFF
TGCGCCAGCAGCCCGGTCCGGGGGAGGACTGAAGCTTTCTTT
>TRBV11-2|.|TRBJ2-1|few
CASSLGVGTGTNEQFF
TGTGCCAGCAGCTTAGGAGTCGGGACGGGTACTAATGAGCAGTTCTTC
>TRBV18|.|TRBJ2-2|.
CASSPLGAKGGELFF
TGTGCCAGCTCACCACTTGGGGCGAAGGGCGGGGAGCTGTTTTTT
>TRBV5-4|TRBD2|TRBJ2-2|.
CASSLGMAGGYTGELFF
TGTGCCAGCAGCTTGGGAATGGCGGGGGGGTACACCGGGGAGCTGTTTTTT
>TRBV5-4|TRBD1|TRBJ2-1|.
CASSPPRTGENEQFF
TGTGCCAGCAGCCCCCCCCGGACAGGGGAAAATGAGCAGTTCTTC
>TRBV7-2|.|TRBJ1-3|.
CASSLLGTTGGNTIYF
TGTGCCAGCAGCTTACTTGGAACGACGGGAGGAAACACCATATATTTT
>TRBV7-2|.|TRBJ2-3|.
CASSVPQGFDTQYF
TGTGCCAGCAGCGTACCACAGGGATTCGATACGCAGTATTTT
>TRBV20-1|.|TRBJ1-2|once
CSVGGGYTF
TGCAGTGTTGGGGGCGGCTACACCTTC
>TRBV7-2|.|TRBJ1-5|.
CASSFPGNQPQHF
TGTGCCAGCAGCTTTCCAGGGAATCAGCCCCAGCATTTT
>TRBV19|TRBD1|TRBJ1-2|once
CASSILTGTSNYGYTF
TGTGCCAGTAGTATCCTGACAGGGACCTCTAACTATGGCTACACCTTC
>TRBV13|.|TRBJ1-4|.
CASSLITPDGNEKLFF
TGTGCCAGCAGCCTAATCACTCCGGACGGTAATGAAAAACTGTTTTTT
>TRBV18|.|TRBJ2-5|.
CASSPRLQETQYF
TGTGCCAGCTCACCGAGACTCCAAGAGACCCAGTACTTC
>TRBV7-8|TRBD2|TRBJ2-3|.
CASSPKLAGTSTDTQYF
TGTGCCAGCAGCCCGAAACTAGCGGGGACTAGCACAGATACGCAGTATTTT
>TRBV18|TRBD2|TRBJ2-7|.
CASSPPTSLYEQYF
TGTGCCAGCTCACCCCCGACTAGCCTCTACGAGCAGTACTTC
>TRBV19|.|TRBJ1-2|.
CASSSPGDGYGYTF
TGTGCCAGTAGTTCGCCGGGGGATGGCTATGGCTACACCTTC
>TRBV7-9|.|TRBJ2-5|.
CASSFGGQETQYF
TGTGCCAGCAGCTTCGGGGGCCAAGAGACCCAGTACTTC
>TRBV18|.|TRBJ2-1|.
CASSRQLTIDEQFF
TGTGCCAGCTCTCGACAGCTTACCATCGATGAGCAGTTCTTC
>TRBV18|.|TRBJ2-5|.
CASSPTAGRETQYF
TGTGCCAGCTCACCCACGGCGGGCCGAGAGACCCAGTACTTC
>TRBV7-2|TRBD2|TRBJ2-1|.
CASSLVGTSGGNNEQFF
TGTGCCAGCAGCTTAGTGGGGACTAGCGGGGGGAACAATGAGCAGTTCTTC
>TRBV2|.|TRBJ1-5|once
CASSVDGGQPQHF
TGTGCCAGCAGTGTGGATGGGGGGCAGCCCCAGCATTTT
>TRBV30|.|TRBJ1-4|.
CAWSVRAGDNEKLFF
TGTGCCTGGAGTGTACGGGCGGGGGATAATGAAAAACTGTTTTTT
>TRBV9|.|TRBJ1-2|.
CASSVREGQSGYTF
TGTGCCAGCAGCGTTCGGGAGGGGCAGAGTGGCTACACCTTC
>TRBV19|.|TRBJ1-5|.
CASSMYTGKASNQPQHF
TGTGCCAGTAGTATGTATACCGGGAAGGCGAGCAATCAGCCCCAGCATTTT
>TRBV6-5|.|TRBJ2-7|.
CASSYSAAFSFYEQYF
TGTGCCAGCAGTTACTCGGCGGCCTTCTCCTTCTACGAGCAGTACTTC
>TRBV19|.|TRBJ1-4|.
CASSTDAGTNKLFF
TGTGCCAGTAGTACGGACGCCGGGACAAACAAACTGTTTTTT
>TRBV7-9|.|TRBJ1-2|.
CASSLGGGQGNGYTF
TGTGCCAGCAGCTTAGGGGGTGGGCAGGGGAACGGCTACACCTTC
>TRBV27|.|TRBJ2-5|.
CASSFRETQYF
TGTGCCAGCAGTTTTAGGGAGACCCAGTACTTC
>TRBV4-3|TRBD1|TRBJ1-4|few
CASSPGGTGAGKLFF
TGCGCCAGCAGCCCTGGGGGGACAGGGGCGGGAAAACTGTTTTTT
>TRBV5-1|TRBD2|TRBJ2-3|.
CASSWKTGGADTQYF
TGCGCCAGCAGCTGGAAGACCGGGGGGGCGGATACGCAGTATTTT
>TRBV6-1|TRBD2|TRBJ2-7|.
CASSESLGLAGGRFYEQYF
TGTGCCAGCAGTGAATCCCTTGGGCTAGCGGGGGGTAGGTTTTACGAGCAGTACTTC